These 27 T cell receptor beta chains came from one sample sequenced in a study of blood T cell repertoires in COVID-19. Measured with immunoSEQ multiplex PCR; TCRdb has only the in-frame clones, and not every one. The sample shows more than 200,000 clones, around nine tenths of them seen only once. The sequenced sample was PBMCs or T cells enriched from blood (not recorded which). These receptor sequences come from a woman aged 45-65 years who had recovered from COVID-19.

CDR3: CASSLQGSAGNTIYF. CDR3 in DNA: TGTGCCAGCAGTTTACAGGGTTCCGCTGGAAACACCATATATTTT. The gene calls are TRBV2 and TRBJ1-3; D may be TRBD1 (6 bases). Germline-derived CDR1 and CDR2 are SNHLY and FYNNEI. CDR3 length: 15 amino acids. The ends were cut back, 5 bases at V and 2 bases at J, with 13 bases in the middle.

The chain employs TRBV7-3 and TRBJ2-3; TRBD2 aligns across 11 bases. This CDR3 has 17 amino acids. Trimming removed 3 bases from V and 5 bases from J; junction bases left unmatched: 10. Germline values: CDR1 SGHTA, CDR2 FQGTGA. In DNA, the CDR3 is TGTGCCAGCAGCTTGACTCCCACTAGCGGGAGAAAAGATACGCAGTATTTT. Translation gives CASSLTPTSGRKDTQYF.

As concerns this clone: Other DNA sequences in the same sample also yield this CDR3. The chain recombines TRBV20-1 with TRBJ2-5; 8 nucleotides agree with TRBD1. V shed 3 bases and J 2 bases; nucleotides not matched to a gene: 2. The CDR3 spans 13 residues. CDR1 DFQATT and CDR2 SNEGSKA come from the germline V gene (reference sequence). CDR3 loop: CSASGTGQETQYF. CDR3 nucleotides: TGCAGTGCTAGTGGGACAGGTCAAGAGACCCAGTACTTC.

V and J are TRBV5-1 and TRBJ1-4, with 12 nucleotides matching TRBD1. There are 16 residues in the CDR3. Germline V gene sequence: CDR1 SGHRS, CDR2 YFSETQ. V trimming: 5 bases; J trimming: 0 bases; junction bases outside the gene matches: 2. The CDR3 coding sequence is TGCGCCAGCAGGGGGACAGGGGGCGCAACTAATGAAAAACTGTTTTTT. It encodes CASRGTGGATNEKLFF.

The J gene is TRBJ2-7, the V gene TRBV21-1; TRBD2 reflects the table's D call only, with no check against the DNA. TRBV21-1 is a listed pseudogene. The CDR3 contains 14 residues. In DNA, the CDR3 is TGTGCCAGCAGCAGGGAGGGGTTCCACTACGAGCAGTACTTC. Translating it yields CASSREGFHYEQYF.

The rearrangement uses TRBV7-2 and TRBJ1-6; 9 positions agree with TRBD1. CDR1 is SGHTA, CDR2 FQGNSA, per germline. J was trimmed by 11 bases and V by 4 bases; bases with no gene match: 6. There are 14 residues in the CDR3. The CDR3 region has the DNA TGTGCCAGCAGCTCCAGACAGGGGGGTCCACCCCTCCACTTT. Translation gives CASSSRQGGPPLHF.

The V and J genes are TRBV28 and TRBJ1-5; D is undetermined. Trimming took 4 bases from V and 0 from J, leaving 13 bases between them. This CDR3 contains 16 residues. Germline V gene sequence: CDR1 MDHEN, CDR2 SYDVKM. The CDR3 coding sequence is TGTGCCAGCAGTTCCCGTCCATACTATAGCAATCAGCCCCAGCATTTT. It encodes CASSSRPYYSNQPQHF.

This rearrangement joins TRBV3-1 (or the pseudogene TRBV3-2) to TRBJ1-2; 11 bases map to TRBD1. Trimming removed 4 bases from V and 6 bases from J; junction bases left unmatched: 4. In germline, CDR1 is LGHDT, CDR2 YNNKEL (reference sequence). This CDR3 region has 14 residues. The CDR3 sequence is CASSRTGGSHGYTF. Here the CDR3 DNA reads TGTGCCAGCAGCCGGACAGGGGGCAGCCATGGCTACACCTTC.

V usage is TRBV28 and J usage is TRBJ2-7; TRBD2 is a possible D gene (5 bases). CDR1 is MDHEN and CDR2 is SYDVKM in the germline V gene. V shed 5 bases and J shed 0 bases, with 17 bases lying between them. This CDR3 spans 16 amino acids. The CDR3 spells CASSLAGRVSSYEQYF. DNA of the CDR3: TGTGCCAGCAGTCTAGCTGGGAGAGTGAGCTCCTACGAGCAGTACTTC.

This rearrangement joins TRBV4-1 to TRBJ2-7; no clear D. The V end was cut by 2 bases, the J end by 6 bases, with 14 bases between. The V gene's germline CDR1 is MGHRA and CDR2 YSYEKL. The CDR3 length is 14 residues. This chain's CDR3 is CASSQPPEVIEQYF. DNA for the CDR3: TGCGCCAGCAGCCAACCGCCTGAGGTGATCGAGCAGTACTTC.

The V gene is TRBV11-2, the J gene TRBJ1-1; no clear D gene. V lost 1 base and J lost 4, with 16 bases in between. The germline gives CDR1 SGHAT, CDR2 FQNNGV. CDR3 length equals 16 residues. CDR3 in amino acids: CASSLGYVSVGTEAFF. CDR3 nucleotide sequence: TGTGCCAGCAGCTTAGGCTACGTGTCCGTCGGCACTGAAGCTTTCTTT.

V gene TRBV7-6 combines with J gene TRBJ1-2, with 8 bases aligning to TRBD1. The CDR3 is 17 amino acids. Germline V gives CDR1 SGHVS, CDR2 FNYEAQ. V lost 1 base and J lost 6; bases outside the gene matches: 13. In DNA form, the CDR3 reads TGTGCCAGCAGCTTAGGCCCAGGGGGCGGATTGCGACATGGCTACACCTTC. Its translation: CASSLGPGGGLRHGYTF. Filled out from reference TRBV7-6 and TRBJ1-2, the complete variable domain reads GAGVSQSPRYKVTKRGQDVALRCDPISGHVSLYWYRQALGQGPEFLTYFNYEAQQDKSGLPNDRFSAERPEGSISTLTIQRTEQRDSAMYRCASSLGPGGGLRHGYTFGSGTRLTVV.

This clone was recorded many times. The chain combines TRBV27 with TRBJ1-2; 7 bases are a match to TRBD1. The germline CDR1 and CDR2 sequences are MNHEY and SMNVEV (reference sequence). This CDR3 region has 13 residues. After removal of 6 bases from V and 7 bases from J, the junction contained 8 bases not matched to a gene. CDR3 nucleotides: TGTGCCAGCAGCCCTGAGACAGGGTTTGGCTACACCTTC. It encodes CASSPETGFGYTF.

This chain joins TRBV12-3 or TRBV12-4 and TRBJ2-2; TRBD1 is a possible D gene (5 bases). V lost 6 bases and J lost 4, with 9 bases in between. The CDR3 sequence is 13 residues long. For the CDR3, the DNA is TGTGCCAGCAGAACAGGAGTCACCGGGGAGCTGTTTTTT. It is translated as CASRTGVTGELFF.

The chain joins TRBV5-4 to TRBJ2-7, with D possibly matching TRBD1 (5 bases). Trimming stripped 0 bases from V and 4 bases from J, with 11 bases between. CDR3 length: 14 amino acids. CDR1 and CDR2 (germline): SGHNT, YYREEE (reference sequence). The CDR3 reads CASSLVGQNYEQYF. In nucleotides, the CDR3 is TGTGCCAGCAGCTTGGTAGGACAAAATTACGAGCAGTACTTC.

The genes are TRBV12-3 or TRBV12-4 and TRBJ1-1; tentatively, D is TRBD1 (6 bases). Trimming stripped 8 bases from V and 8 bases from J, with 15 bases between. The CDR3 length is 12 residues. The DNA of the CDR3 is TGTGCCAGCTGGACAGATACGGCGGAAGCTTTCTTT. Protein product: CASWTDTAEAFF.

The chain has TRBV6-2 or TRBV6-3 and TRBJ1-2; TRBD1 is a possible D gene (6 bases). Germline-derived CDR1 and CDR2 are MNHEY and SVGEGT. This CDR3 comprises 15 residues. The ends were cut back, 4 bases at V and 5 bases at J, with 17 bases in the middle. Here the CDR3 DNA reads TGTGCCAGCAGTTCCTCGCGACAGGCCTTTTATGGCTACACCTTC. Translating gives CASSSSRQAFYGYTF.

This chain uses TRBV29-1 with TRBJ2-7, with D perhaps TRBD2 (5 bases). Germline V gene sequence: CDR1 SQVTM, CDR2 ANQGSEA. V was clipped by 4 bases and J by 0 bases, with 13 bases between them. CDR3 size: 14 residues. The CDR3 sequence is CSVGTDGSSYEQYF. For the CDR3, the DNA is TGCAGCGTTGGGACTGACGGTAGCTCCTACGAGCAGTACTTC.

This clone was picked up a small number of times. The rearrangement links TRBV29-1 to TRBJ1-2; D gene uncertain. CDR1 and CDR2 from the germline V gene are SQVTM and ANQGSEA. This CDR3 region has 12 residues. The V end lost 5 bases, the J end lost 5 bases, and 12 bases lay between the germline ends. In nucleotides, the CDR3 is TGCAGCGTTTTCACGGAGAGTTATGGCTACACCTTC. It yields the protein CSVFTESYGYTF.

The chain carries TRBV2 and TRBJ2-3, with TRBD2 identical over 7 bases. V shed 8 bases, J shed 1 base, and the junction held 6 bases outside the gene matches. The CDR3 covers 14 residues. The germline gives CDR1 SNHLY, CDR2 FYNNEI. CDR3: CASGGDYRTDTQYF. The CDR3 bases are TGTGCCAGCGGAGGGGACTACCGCACAGATACGCAGTATTTT.

This clone occurred once. The chain combines TRBV7-9 with TRBJ2-4; no clear D gene. Trimming shortened V by 5 bases and J by 7 bases, and 9 bases separated the two germline ends. The germline V gene has CDR1 SEHNR and CDR2 FQNEAQ (reference sequence). The CDR3 runs to 12 residues. The CDR3 DNA follows: TGTGCCAGCAGCCACCCCCGGAACATTCAGTACTTC. Protein product: CASSHPRNIQYF.

CDR3 sequence (DNA): TGTGCCAGCAGTTTCATACTAGCGGGAGGGTATGGTGAGCAGTTCTTC. Translated: CASSFILAGGYGEQFF. The rearrangement joins TRBV28 to TRBJ2-1; 13 bases are a match to TRBD2. In germline, CDR1 is MDHEN, CDR2 SYDVKM. The CDR3 is 16 residues long. J gave up 9 bases and V 3 bases, and 8 bases lay outside the gene matches.

The chain couples TRBV6-5 to TRBJ1-1; maybe TRBD1 (5 bases). CDR3 length: 15 residues. CDR1 is MNHEY, CDR2 SVGAGI, per germline. Trimming took off 5 bases at V and 0 bases at J, with 13 bases between the two ends. CDR3 amino acids: CASSPRQNLNTEAFF. The CDR3 DNA sequence: TGTGCCAGCAGTCCCAGACAGAACTTGAACACTGAAGCTTTCTTT.

The chain employs TRBV6-5 and TRBJ2-7; no clear D. Germline V gives CDR1 MNHEY, CDR2 SVGAGI. V was clipped by 0 bases and J by 7 bases, with 10 bases between them. The CDR3 consists of 13 residues. CDR3 in DNA: TGTGCCAGCAGTTACTCTGTGGAGTATGAGCAGTACTTC. Its protein is CASSYSVEYEQYF.

The J gene is TRBJ1-5, the V gene TRBV5-1; weak D call: TRBD1 (5 bases). The CDR3 runs to 14 residues. Trimming cost V 4 bases and J 6 bases, with 14 bases left between them. CDR1 is SGHRS, CDR2 YFSETQ, per germline. The CDR3 coding sequence is TGCGCCAGCAGCCCCGACAGTTCGGGTCAGCCCCAGCATTTT. Its translation is CASSPDSSGQPQHF.

The chain carries TRBV25-1 and TRBJ2-7; 10 bases fit TRBD1. CDR3 length equals 15 residues. Trimming took 6 bases from V and 1 from J; bases not matched to a gene: 6. Germline V lookup: CDR1 MGHDK, CDR2 SYGVNS. The CDR3 sequence: CASRTGTGASYEQYF. In DNA form, the CDR3 reads TGTGCCAGCAGAACCGGGACAGGGGCGTCCTACGAGCAGTACTTC.

The rearrangement uses TRBV27 and TRBJ2-7; unclear D gene. The V gene lost 6 bases and the J gene lost 0 bases, with 6 bases spanning the gap. Germline values: CDR1 MNHEY, CDR2 SMNVEV (reference sequence). The CDR3 contains 12 residues. The CDR3: CASRAVSYEQYF. As DNA, the CDR3 is TGTGCCAGCAGGGCGGTCTCCTACGAGCAGTACTTC.